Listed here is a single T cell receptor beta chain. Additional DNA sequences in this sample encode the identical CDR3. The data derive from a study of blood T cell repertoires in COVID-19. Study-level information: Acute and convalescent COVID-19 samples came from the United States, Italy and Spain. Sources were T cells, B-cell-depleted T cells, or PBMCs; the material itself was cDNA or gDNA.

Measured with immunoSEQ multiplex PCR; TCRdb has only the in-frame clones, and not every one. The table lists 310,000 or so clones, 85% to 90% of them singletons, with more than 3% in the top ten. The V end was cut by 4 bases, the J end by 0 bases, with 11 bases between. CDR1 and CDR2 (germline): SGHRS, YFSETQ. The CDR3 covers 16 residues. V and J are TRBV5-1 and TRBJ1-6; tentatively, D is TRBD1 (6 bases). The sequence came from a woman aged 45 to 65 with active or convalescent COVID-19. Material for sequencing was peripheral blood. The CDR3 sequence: CASSPGQSSYNSPLHF. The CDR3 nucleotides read TGCGCCAGCAGCCCCGGACAGAGCTCCTATAATTCACCCCTCCACTTT.